This T cell receptor beta chain derives from a study of blood T cell repertoires in COVID-19. This CDR3 has 13 amino acids. Unmatched junction bases numbered 4, after V lost 5 bases and J lost 6 bases. CDR1 and CDR2 from the germline V gene are LNHDA and SQIVND (reference sequence). In terms of age and location, participants ranged from roughly 18 to 100 years and lived in around 22 US areas. What the recovered Cohort 3 donors had was two negative PCRs, clearance, or symptom resolution. Produced via immunoSEQ multiplex PCR; TCRdb's table is partial and in-frame only. The data show about 270,000 clones, 75% to 90% seen once.

The TCR comes from a woman aged 18 to 35 who had recovered from COVID-19. This chain connects TRBV19 to TRBJ2-4, with 7 nucleotides matching TRBD1. The source material was PBMCs or T cells enriched from blood (not recorded which). The CDR3 DNA reads as TGTGCCAGTAGTCAAGGGACAGTAAACATTCAGTACTTC. Encoded protein: CASSQGTVNIQYF.